This T cell receptor beta chain was sequenced in a study of blood T cells in healthy people across ages. The germline V gene has CDR1 MNHEY and CDR2 SVGEGT. Losses at the gene ends were 0 bases for V and 8 bases for J; bases not matched to a gene: 5. The CDR3 consists of 15 residues. With respect to this clonotype: The antigen remains undetermined.

Points from the study as a whole: Naive T cell percentage strongly correlated with TCR beta diversity. There were more naive CD4+ cells and higher diversity in long-lived donors than in aged donors. Possibly confounding the expanded clonotype changes was the fact that donor CMV status was unknown.

A second about 6 to 11 cycle PCR used barcoded and J-beta primers. One entry per CDR3 protein results from TCRdb running MiXCR on the 5' RACE reads. The sample includes around 1,600,000 distinct CDR3 sequences, approximately 43% of them seen just once. Material for sequencing was blood. The rearrangement joins TRBV6-2 or TRBV6-3 to TRBJ1-4; 8 bases agree with TRBD1. This receptor was obtained from a woman younger than 30 in good health. DNA of the CDR3: TGTGCCAGCAGTTACTCTGACAGGGGAGGCGAAAAACTGTTTTTT. Translation gives CASSYSDRGGEKLFF.